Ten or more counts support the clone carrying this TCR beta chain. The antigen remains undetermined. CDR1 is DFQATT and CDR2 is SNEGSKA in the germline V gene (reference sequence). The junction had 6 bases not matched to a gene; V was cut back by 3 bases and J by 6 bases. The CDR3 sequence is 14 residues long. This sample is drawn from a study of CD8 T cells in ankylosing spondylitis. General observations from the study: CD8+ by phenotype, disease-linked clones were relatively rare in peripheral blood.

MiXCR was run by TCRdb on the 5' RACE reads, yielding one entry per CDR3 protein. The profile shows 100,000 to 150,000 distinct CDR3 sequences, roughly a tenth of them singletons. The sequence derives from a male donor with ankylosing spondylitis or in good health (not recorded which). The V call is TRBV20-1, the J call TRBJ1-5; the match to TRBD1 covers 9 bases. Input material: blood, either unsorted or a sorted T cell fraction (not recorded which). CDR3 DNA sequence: TGCAGTGCTAGCAAGGGACAGGGAATTCAGCCCCAGCATTTT. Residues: CSASKGQGIQPQHF.